Each of the 16 T cell receptor beta chains below was sequenced from the same sample in a study of neurological immune-mediated disorders. TCRdb reprocessed the 5' RACE reads via MiXCR and lists one record per CDR3 protein. The table has 27,000 or so distinct CDR3 sequences, about 16% seen once; the top ten hold 25% to 30%. Specimen: PBMCs. The source is a man aged 65 to 79 in good health.

This clonotype showed up many times. The V and J genes are TRBV20-1 and TRBJ2-7; TRBD2 matches 7 bases. V lost 5 bases, J lost 0 bases, and 4 bases stayed unmatched. The CDR3 is made up of 13 amino acids. CDR1 is DFQATT, CDR2 SNEGSKA, per germline (reference sequence). DNA for the CDR3: TGCAGTGCTCTCTTAGCGGGCTCCTACGAGCAGTACTTC. Protein product: CSALLAGSYEQYF.

This clonotype was seen repeatedly, ten times or more. The chain links TRBV28 to TRBJ1-2; D is possibly TRBD1 (6 bases). V was clipped by 4 bases and J by 4 bases, with 19 bases between them. CDR1 and CDR2 from the germline V gene are MDHEN and SYDVKM. This CDR3 is built from 16 residues. CDR3 region: CASSSQRTVTPYGYTF. The CDR3 coding sequence is TGTGCCAGCAGTTCCCAAAGGACAGTCACCCCCTATGGCTACACCTTC.

At least ten counts were recorded for this clonotype. The rearrangement links TRBV11-2 to TRBJ2-4, with D possibly being TRBD2 (5 bases). The CDR3 loop spans 17 amino acids. V gave up 7 bases and J gave up 3 bases, with 22 bases separating them. From germline, CDR1 is SGHAT and CDR2 FQNNGV. In nucleotides, the CDR3 is TGTGCCAGCAACCGCGACACCCCTTTACGGGGCAAAAACATTCAGTACTTC. It yields the protein CASNRDTPLRGKNIQYF. Supplemented by reference TRBV11-2 and TRBJ2-4, the full variable domain reads EAGVAQSPRYKIIEKRQSVAFWCNPISGHATLYWYQQILGQGPKLLIQFQNNGVVDDSQLPKDRFSAERLKGVDSTLKIQPAKLEDSAVYLCASNRDTPLRGKNIQYFGAGTRLSVL.

This clonotype was detected many times. The genes are TRBV7-8 and TRBJ1-5; tentative D call: TRBD1 (5 bases). The germline V gene encodes CDR1 SGHVS and CDR2 FQNEAQ. The CDR3 consists of 16 residues. V was cut by 5 bases and J by 4 bases, with 18 bases left in between. The CDR3 DNA reads TGTGCCAGCAGCCCCGGGACGTCGGGGATTAATCAGCCCCAGCATTTT. Protein product: CASSPGTSGINQPQHF.

This clonotype was picked up many times. The rearrangement joins TRBV10-3 to TRBJ2-1, with D possibly matching TRBD1 (6 bases). Trimming took off 8 bases at V and 0 bases at J, with 14 bases between the two ends. CDR3 size: 15 residues. The germline V gene has CDR1 ENHRY and CDR2 SYGVKD. In nucleotides, the CDR3 is TGTGCCATCGGTCAGGGGACGAGCTCCTACAATGAGCAGTTCTTC. Translation: CAIGQGTSSYNEQFF.

The chain links TRBV7-2 to TRBJ2-7; 9 positions agree with TRBD2. This CDR3 has 15 residues. Germline V gene data show CDR1 as SGHTA and CDR2 as FQGNSA. V dropped 7 bases and J dropped 4; count of bases not matched to a gene: 11. The DNA for the CDR3 is TGTGCCAGCATCCCGGGACTAGCTGTGGCTTACGAGCAGTACTTC. Protein sequence: CASIPGLAVAYEQYF.

This clonotype was counted ten times or more. The chain combines TRBV25-1 with TRBJ2-3; no clear D. The CDR3 covers 16 residues. Trimming took 1 base from V and 5 from J, leaving 16 bases between them. CDR1 is MGHDK and CDR2 is SYGVNS in the germline V gene. This CDR3 reads CASSESGGLPQDTQYF. The DNA of the CDR3 is TGTGCCAGCAGTGAATCGGGCGGCCTCCCACAAGATACGCAGTATTTT.

At least ten counts were recorded for this clonotype. The chain uses TRBV9 and TRBJ1-2, with D tentatively TRBD1 (6 bases). The CDR3 sequence is 14 residues long. V was pared by 3 bases and J by 2 bases, with 11 bases between. Germline V gene lookup returns CDR1 SGDLS and CDR2 YYNGEE. Here the CDR3 DNA reads TGTGCCAGCAGCGGGGGGGCGGGGAACTATGGCTACACCTTC. The encoded protein is CASSGGAGNYGYTF.

This clonotype was seen just once. The junction shows a germline mismatch at one end, possibly a read error. The chain uses TRBV7-3 and TRBJ2-1; tentatively, D is TRBD1 (6 bases). Germline CDR1 reads SGHTA; CDR2 reads FQGTGA. This CDR3 is 15 amino acids long. The CDR3 DNA follows: TGTGCCAGCATCTTATCACCAGGGGTAGGCAATGAGCAGTTCTTC. Translated: CASILSPGVGNEQFF.

This clonotype appeared many times. V and J are TRBV7-9 and TRBJ1-1, with 7 nucleotides matching TRBD1. Germline assignment: CDR1 SEHNR and CDR2 FQNEAQ (reference sequence). This CDR3 has 14 amino acids. Trimming removed 5 bases from V and 1 base from J; junction bases left unmatched: 4. CDR3 sequence (DNA): TGTGCCAGCAGCCCGGGACAGACGAACACTGAAGCTTTCTTT. Translation gives CASSPGQTNTEAFF.

This clonotype was seen many times. The gene calls are TRBV7-2 and TRBJ1-1, with D hard to call. The CDR3 is 11 residues long. The V end was cut by 4 bases, the J end by 3 bases, with 3 bases between. Germline V gene lookup returns CDR1 SGHTA and CDR2 FQGNSA. As DNA, the CDR3 is TGTGCCAGCAGCTATCACACTGAAGCTTTCTTT. Translated, it gives CASSYHTEAFF.

This clonotype was detected ten times or more. This rearrangement joins TRBV18 to TRBJ2-5, with D unresolved. There are 14 residues in the CDR3. Trimming pared 3 bases from V and 0 bases from J, leaving 8 bases between. Germline assignment: CDR1 KGHSH and CDR2 LQKENI. The chain's CDR3 is CASSPTEYQETQYF. CDR3 nucleotide sequence: TGTGCCAGCTCACCGACGGAATACCAAGAGACCCAGTACTTC.

This clonotype was counted ten times or more. The chain is built from TRBV28 and TRBJ2-7; maybe TRBD1 (5 bases). CDR1 MDHEN and CDR2 SYDVKM come from the germline V gene. Trimming removed 2 bases from V and 1 base from J, with 12 bases in between. The CDR3 runs to 15 residues. This CDR3 reads CASSLTLTESYEQYF. CDR3 sequence (DNA): TGTGCCAGCAGTTTAACGCTGACAGAATCCTACGAGCAGTACTTC. Full variable domain (remainder filled in from reference TRBV28 and TRBJ2-7): DVKVTQSSRYLVKRTGEKVFLECVQDMDHENMFWYRQDPGLGLRLIYFSYDVKMKEKGDIPEGYSVSREKKERFSLILESASTNQTSMYLCASSLTLTESYEQYFGPGTRLTVT.

This clonotype was detected ten times or more. The J gene is TRBJ2-2, the V gene TRBV24-1; possibly TRBD1 for D (6 bases). The CDR3 has 14 amino acids. The V and J ends lost 8 bases and 4 bases respectively, with 13 bases between them. Germline loops: CDR1 KGHDR, CDR2 SFDVKD. The CDR3 sequence is CATKATGSTGELFF. DNA for the CDR3: TGTGCCACCAAAGCCACAGGGAGCACCGGGGAGCTGTTTTTT.

The sample holds many counts of this clonotype. This rearrangement joins TRBV15 to TRBJ2-7, with D perhaps assigned TRBD1 or TRBD2 (5 bases each). The germline gives CDR1 LNHNV, CDR2 YYDKDF (reference sequence). Trimming pared 5 bases from V and 8 bases from J, leaving 22 bases between. The CDR3 sequence is 15 residues long. The DNA of the CDR3 is TGTGCCACCAGCGGGACCGGGACGGCGGGTGTCAAGCAGTACTTC. It translates to CATSGTGTAGVKQYF.

This clonotype was picked up many times. The genes are TRBV4-3 and TRBJ2-2; D perhaps matches TRBD2 (6 bases). V dropped 0 bases and J dropped 4 bases, with 15 bases sitting between them. The CDR3 is made up of 17 amino acids. The germline V gene has CDR1 LGHNA and CDR2 YSLEER. The CDR3 DNA follows: TGCGCCAGCAGCCAAGATATAGGGCGGGGCGGCACCGGGGAGCTGTTTTTT. This codes for CASSQDIGRGGTGELFF.